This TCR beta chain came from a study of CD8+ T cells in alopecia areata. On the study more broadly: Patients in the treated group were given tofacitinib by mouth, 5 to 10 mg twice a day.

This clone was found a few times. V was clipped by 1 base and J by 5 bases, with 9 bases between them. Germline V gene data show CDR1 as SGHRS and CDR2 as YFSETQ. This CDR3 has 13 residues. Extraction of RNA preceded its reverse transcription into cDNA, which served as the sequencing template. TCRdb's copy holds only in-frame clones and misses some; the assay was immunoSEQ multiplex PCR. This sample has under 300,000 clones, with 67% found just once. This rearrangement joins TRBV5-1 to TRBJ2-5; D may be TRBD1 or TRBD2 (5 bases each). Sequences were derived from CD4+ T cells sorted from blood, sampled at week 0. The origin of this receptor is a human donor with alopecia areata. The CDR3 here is CASSLSGRETQYF. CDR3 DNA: TGCGCCAGCAGCTTGTCGGGGCGGGAGACCCAGTACTTC. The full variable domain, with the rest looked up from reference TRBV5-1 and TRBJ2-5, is KAGVTQTPRYLIKTRGQQVTLSCSPISGHRSVSWYQQTPGQGLQFLFEYFSETQRNKGNFPGRFSGRQFSNSRSEMNVSTLELGDSALYLCASSLSGRETQYFGPGTRLLVL.